This T cell receptor beta chain appears in the sequencing data of a study of control samples from healthy donors and cancer patients. The junction had 12 bases not matched to a gene; V was cut back by 6 bases and J by 5 bases. Germline CDR1 and CDR2: MDHEN and SYDVKM. The CDR3 sequence is 15 residues long. Profiled with immunoSEQ multiplex PCR; TCRdb holds only in-frame clones, not every one. The table records some 120,000 clones, over 75% of them present only once. Sequencing input: blood. The chain combines TRBV28 with TRBJ1-1; 7 bases match TRBD1. This receptor was obtained from a man aged 60 to 75 in good health. The chain's CDR3 is CASRHDRAVRTEAFF. As DNA, the CDR3 is TGTGCCAGCAGACACGACAGGGCTGTTAGGACTGAAGCTTTCTTT.